The 28 T cell receptor beta chains below all came from one sample that was sequenced in a study of OX40 agonist ivuxolimab in advanced cancers. TCRdb keeps only in-frame clones here, not all; method: immunoSEQ multiplex PCR. Of fewer than 140,000 clones in the sample, around nine tenths were seen once. The source material was CD4+ or CD8+ T cells sorted from blood, sampled in a trial of the OX40 agonist ivuxolimab. These receptors were taken from an adult with an advanced solid tumor such as melanoma, head and neck, liver or kidney cancer.

The V gene is TRBV7-2, the J gene TRBJ2-2; TRBD2 is a possible D gene (7 bases). This CDR3 comprises 15 residues. Germline assignment: CDR1 SGHTA and CDR2 FQGNSA. V lost 8 bases and J lost 2, with 15 bases in between. The CDR3: CASRRGGHNTGELFF. As DNA, the CDR3 is TGTGCCAGCCGCCGCGGGGGCCACAACACCGGGGAGCTGTTTTTT.

V is TRBV23-1 and J is TRBJ1-4; D not certain. TRBV23-1 is designated an ORF whose function remains uncertain. The CDR3 covers 15 residues. The V gene lost 4 bases and the J gene lost 7 bases, with 16 bases spanning the gap. The CDR3 loop is CASSLRDRRSEKLFF. In DNA form, the CDR3 reads TGCGCCAGCAGTCTCCGGGATAGGCGGAGTGAAAAACTGTTTTTT.

This chain uses TRBV2 with TRBJ2-1; 7 bases agree with TRBD1. CDR3 length: 18 amino acids. Germline CDR1 reads SNHLY; CDR2 reads FYNNEI. J lost 0 bases, V lost 6 bases, and 14 bases had no gene match. The CDR3 loop reads CASRGRGQVPFSYNEQFF. In nucleotides, the CDR3 is TGTGCCAGCAGGGGGCGAGGACAGGTCCCCTTCTCCTACAATGAGCAGTTCTTC.

V gene TRBV7-2 combines with J gene TRBJ2-5; D is perhaps TRBD1 or TRBD2 (5 bases each). V lost 0 bases and J 4 bases, leaving 15 bases between the germline ends. Germline CDR1 and CDR2: SGHTA and FQGNSA. The CDR3 loop spans 16 amino acids. CDR3 bases: TGTGCCAGCAGCTTAGCCCCGGGGCAGACGGGAGAGACCCAGTACTTC. Translating it yields CASSLAPGQTGETQYF.

The V gene is TRBV5-4, the J gene TRBJ2-7; D might be TRBD1 (5 bases). The ends were cut back, 0 bases at V and 0 bases at J, with 7 bases in the middle. The CDR3 length is 14 residues. Per germline, CDR1 SGHNT and CDR2 YYREEE (reference sequence). The CDR3 nucleotides read TGTGCCAGCAGCTTGGAAGGGGTCTCCTACGAGCAGTACTTC. This sequence encodes CASSLEGVSYEQYF.

The chain is built from TRBV19 and TRBJ1-2; D not resolved. The V gene lost 5 bases and the J gene lost 8 bases, with 18 bases spanning the gap. There are 14 residues in the CDR3. Germline values: CDR1 LNHDA, CDR2 SQIVND (reference sequence). Here the CDR3 reads CASSFSTGSRGYTF. DNA for the CDR3: TGTGCCAGTAGTTTCTCCACGGGTTCCCGGGGCTACACCTTC.

The chain uses TRBV7-2 and TRBJ1-5; D unresolved. V was shortened by 4 bases and J by 0 bases, with 10 bases between the two germline ends. Germline CDR1 SGHTA, CDR2 FQGNSA. The CDR3 sequence is 15 residues long. In DNA form, the CDR3 reads TGTGCCAGCAGCTCGACGGGAAGTAGCAATCAGCCCCAGCATTTT. Amino acid sequence: CASSSTGSSNQPQHF. Looking up the rest from reference TRBV7-2 and TRBJ1-5 gives the full variable domain: GAGVSQSPSNKVTEKGKDVELRCDPISGHTALYWYRQSLGQGLEFLIYFQGNSAPDKSGLPSDRFSAERTGGSVSTLTIQRTQQEDSAVYLCASSSTGSSNQPQHFGDGTRLSIL.

J is TRBJ2-7 and V is TRBV25-1; tentative D call: TRBD1 (5 bases). Germline V gene data show CDR1 as MGHDK and CDR2 as SYGVNS. The length of the CDR3 is 14 residues. Trimming left V 1 base short and J 0 bases short, with 7 bases between. As DNA, the CDR3 is TGTGCCAGCAGTGAATTGGACAACTCCTACGAGCAGTACTTC. Encoded protein: CASSELDNSYEQYF.

The gene calls are TRBV11-2 and TRBJ1-5; TRBD1 matches at 9 bases. CDR1 and CDR2 from the germline V gene are SGHAT and FQNNGV. Unmatched junction bases numbered 7, after V lost 5 bases and J lost 5 bases. The CDR3 covers 15 residues. This chain's CDR3 is CASSAGTGYYQPQHF. The CDR3 DNA reads TGTGCCAGCAGCGCCGGGACAGGGTATTATCAGCCCCAGCATTTT.

V gene TRBV5-1 combines with J gene TRBJ2-2, with D unresolved. Germline lookup yields CDR1 SGHRS and CDR2 YFSETQ. There are 15 residues in the CDR3. V lost 8 bases and J 0 bases, leaving 14 bases between the germline ends. The CDR3 region is CASQAATANTGELFF. CDR3 coding DNA: TGCGCCAGTCAGGCGGCTACCGCGAACACCGGGGAGCTGTTTTTT.

V usage is TRBV5-1 and J usage is TRBJ1-5; D unclear. The V gene's germline CDR1 is SGHRS and CDR2 YFSETQ. V was trimmed by 4 bases and J by 4 bases, leaving 15 bases between them. The length of the CDR3 is 15 residues. The DNA for the CDR3 is TGCGCCAGCAGCCCTACCGGGAGTCCTAATCAGCCCCAGCATTTT. Translating gives CASSPTGSPNQPQHF. Full variable domain (missing parts from reference TRBV5-1 and TRBJ1-5): KAGVTQTPRYLIKTRGQQVTLSCSPISGHRSVSWYQQTPGQGLQFLFEYFSETQRNKGNFPGRFSGRQFSNSRSEMNVSTLELGDSALYLCASSPTGSPNQPQHFGDGTRLSIL.

This chain connects TRBV11-2 to TRBJ2-5; TRBD2 agrees at 15 bases. The V segment lost 3 bases and the J segment 4 bases; nucleotides outside the gene matches: 9. Germline loops: CDR1 SGHAT, CDR2 FQNNGV. The CDR3 consists of 18 residues. The CDR3 here is CASSFPGLAGGLRETQYF. The CDR3 DNA follows: TGTGCCAGCAGCTTCCCCGGACTAGCGGGGGGGCTAAGAGAGACCCAGTACTTC.

The CDR3 spells CASSIGQGGFNEQFF. For the CDR3, the DNA is TGTGCCAGTAGTATAGGACAGGGGGGATTCAATGAGCAGTTCTTC. V gene TRBV19 combines with J gene TRBJ2-1; 9 nucleotides match TRBD1. This CDR3 contains 15 residues. Losses at the gene ends were 1 base for V and 6 bases for J; bases not matched to a gene: 4. From germline, CDR1 is LNHDA and CDR2 SQIVND (reference sequence). Combining the CDR3 with reference TRBV19 and TRBJ2-1 gives the whole variable domain DGGITQSPKYLFRKEGQNVTLSCEQNLNHDAMYWYRQDPGQGLRLIYYSQIVNDFQKGDIAEGYSVSREKKESFPLTVTSAQKNPTAFYLCASSIGQGGFNEQFFGPGTRLTVL.

The chain combines TRBV7-2 with TRBJ2-5; no definite D call. This CDR3 has 13 residues. Trimming pared 1 base from V and 5 bases from J, leaving 8 bases between. CDR1 and CDR2 from the germline V gene are SGHTA and FQGNSA. The DNA for the CDR3 is TGTGCCAGCAGCTTAGAACACGTGGAGACCCAGTACTTC. As protein: CASSLEHVETQYF.

The chain recombines TRBV5-4 with TRBJ2-7; possibly TRBD2 for D (6 bases). Trimming removed 4 bases from V and 2 bases from J, with 16 bases in between. This CDR3 has 15 amino acids. CDR1 is SGHNT, CDR2 YYREEE, per germline (reference sequence). In nucleotides, the CDR3 is TGTGCCAGCAGCCAAAAGGAGGGGATTCCCTACGAGCAGTACTTC. This sequence encodes CASSQKEGIPYEQYF.

CDR3 sequence: CASSTGQENEKLFF. The CDR3 nucleotides are TGCGCCAGCAGCACGGGACAGGAGAATGAAAAACTGTTTTTT. The rearrangement uses TRBV5-1 and TRBJ1-4, with 8 bases matching TRBD1. Germline V CDR1 and CDR2: SGHRS, YFSETQ. V was clipped by 4 bases and J by 5 bases; unmatched bases: 4. The CDR3 extends over 14 amino acids.

V gene TRBV2 combines with J gene TRBJ2-1, with D perhaps TRBD2 (5 bases). Trimming shortened V by 1 base and J by 1 base, and 5 bases separated the two germline ends. The germline V gene has CDR1 SNHLY and CDR2 FYNNEI. The CDR3 spans 14 residues. In DNA form, the CDR3 reads TGTGCCAGCAGTGAAGGAGGGTCCTACAATGAGCAGTTCTTC. This sequence encodes CASSEGGSYNEQFF.

The rearrangement uses TRBV6-1 and TRBJ2-7, with D unclear. V gave up 2 bases and J gave up 5 bases, with 7 bases separating them. The V gene's germline CDR1 is MNHNS and CDR2 SASEGT. The CDR3 has 12 residues. CDR3: CASSEWANEQYF. The CDR3 DNA follows: TGTGCCAGCAGTGAATGGGCGAACGAGCAGTACTTC.

This rearrangement joins TRBV16 to TRBJ1-2; TRBD1 matches at 7 bases. This CDR3 has 14 amino acids. Losses at the gene ends were 1 base for V and 4 bases for J; bases not matched to a gene: 3. The germline V gene has CDR1 KGHSY and CDR2 FQNENV. CDR3 residues: CASSQLQGIYGYTF. In nucleotides, the CDR3 is TGTGCCAGCAGCCAATTACAGGGGATCTATGGCTACACCTTC. The complete variable domain, with remaining parts taken from reference TRBV16 and TRBJ1-2, reads GEEVAQTPKHLVRGEGQKAKLYCAPIKGHSYVFWYQQVLKNEFKFLISFQNENVFDETGMPKERFSAKCLPNSPCSLEIQATKLEDSAVYFCASSQLQGIYGYTFGSGTRLTVV.

The chain is built from TRBV5-6 and TRBJ2-5, with D possibly being TRBD1 or TRBD2 (5 bases each). The CDR3 loop spans 14 amino acids. The germline V gene has CDR1 SGHDT and CDR2 YYEEEE. The V gene lost 10 bases and the J gene lost 0 bases, with 16 bases spanning the gap. The CDR3 coding sequence is TGTGCCTCCGAGGGGATGCAACACCAAGAGACCCAGTACTTC. Residues: CASEGMQHQETQYF.

The chain links TRBV2 to TRBJ2-7; D possibly corresponds to TRBD2 (6 bases). Trimming left V 4 bases short and J 4 bases short, with 14 bases between. The CDR3 has 14 residues. The germline CDR1 and CDR2 sequences are SNHLY and FYNNEI. CDR3 region: CASSAIAGIYEQYF. The DNA of the CDR3 is TGTGCCAGCAGTGCCATCGCGGGGATATACGAGCAGTACTTC. The full variable domain, completed using reference TRBV2 and TRBJ2-7, is EPEVTQTPSHQVTQMGQEVILRCVPISNHLYFYWYRQILGQKVEFLVSFYNNEISEKSEIFDDQFSVERPDGSNFTLKIRSTKLEDSAMYFCASSAIAGIYEQYFGPGTRLTVT.

V gene TRBV9 combines with J gene TRBJ1-1; no reliable D call. The CDR3 is made up of 12 amino acids. Germline values: CDR1 SGDLS, CDR2 YYNGEE. Trimming pared 2 bases from V and 1 base from J, leaving 3 bases between. CDR3 sequence: CASSVENTEAFF. In DNA, the CDR3 is TGTGCCAGCAGCGTCGAGAACACTGAAGCTTTCTTT.

The genes are TRBV19 and TRBJ1-4; TRBD1 matches at 9 bases. V gave up 4 bases and J gave up 4 bases; unmatched junction bases: 1. The germline gives CDR1 LNHDA, CDR2 SQIVND (reference sequence). This CDR3 has 14 amino acids. The CDR3 region has the DNA TGTGCCAGTAGTAGGGGACAGGGTAATGAAAAACTGTTTTTT. It is translated as CASSRGQGNEKLFF.

The genes are TRBV28 and TRBJ1-1; unclear D gene. V lost 5 bases to trimming and J lost 3 bases, with 13 bases between them. Germline CDR1 MDHEN, CDR2 SYDVKM. CDR3 size: 14 residues. This CDR3 is CASSPYLQHTEAFF. The CDR3 DNA reads as TGTGCCAGCAGTCCCTACCTCCAGCACACTGAAGCTTTCTTT.

The rearrangement joins TRBV19 to TRBJ1-3, with 9 bases matching TRBD1. The CDR3 loop spans 15 amino acids. Trimming cost V 3 bases and J 2 bases; bases outside gene matches: 2. From germline, CDR1 is LNHDA and CDR2 SQIVND (reference sequence). CDR3 sequence reads: CASSIRQGAGNTIYF. In DNA form, the CDR3 reads TGTGCCAGTAGTATTCGACAGGGGGCTGGAAACACCATATATTTT.

This chain links TRBV27 with TRBJ2-7; 12 bases fit TRBD2. The length of the CDR3 is 15 residues. V dropped 7 bases and J dropped 2; count of bases not matched to a gene: 6. The germline V gene encodes CDR1 MNHEY and CDR2 SMNVEV (reference sequence). The CDR3 here is CASTPSGGGTYEQYF. The CDR3 DNA is TGTGCCAGCACCCCTAGCGGGGGGGGGACCTACGAGCAGTACTTC.

This clone was detected only a few times. The V and J genes are TRBV28 and TRBJ1-6, with TRBD1 matching 9 bases. Germline lookup yields CDR1 MDHEN and CDR2 SYDVKM. V trimming: 7 bases; J trimming: 11 bases; junction bases outside the gene matches: 6. The CDR3 runs 13 residues. This chain's CDR3 is CASTGTGSTPLHF. CDR3 sequence (DNA): TGTGCCAGCACTGGGACAGGGTCAACACCCCTCCACTTT.

The V and J genes are TRBV28 and TRBJ2-5; TRBD1 might be the D (6 bases). The J call may be incorrect, as the DNA end agrees better with TRBJ2-7. The CDR3 extends over 14 amino acids. Germline V gene lookup returns CDR1 MDHEN and CDR2 SYDVKM. CDR3 nucleotides: TGTGCCAGCAGTTTAGACCCTGGACAGTACGAGCAGTACTTC. It specifies CASSLDPGQYEQYF.